This T cell receptor beta chain was sequenced for a study of regulatory T cells in long-lasting Graves disease. Broader study findings: The researchers studied only peripheral blood, not thyroid tissue. Favored gene segments in persistent disease were TRBV28, TRBJ1-2 and TRBJ2-5.

Time point here: persistent/refractory GD, antithyroid drugs over 5 years with positive TRAb. With RNA extracted from PBMCs as input, the TCR library was made. As to this clonotype: Its antigen remains unidentified.

HTBI primers from iRepertoire and Arm-PCR of CDR3 regions yielded the TCR beta libraries. TCRdb ran MiXCR on the multiplex PCR reads and lists one entry per CDR3 protein. Of about 460,000 distinct CDR3 sequences in the sample, 20% to 25% were seen once. V was cut by 8 bases and J by 6 bases, with 22 bases left in between. This CDR3 region has 16 residues. Germline V gene data show CDR1 as SGHTA and CDR2 as FQGNSA. The chain combines TRBV7-2 with TRBJ2-2; D may match TRBD1 or TRBD2 (5 bases each). This TCR derives from a female donor with Graves disease. This specimen was peripheral blood mononuclear cells (PBMCs), taken when the disease was refractory, from a patient treated with antithyroid drugs. In nucleotides, the CDR3 is TGTGCCAGCGGGACCACGAGGGGCCGTAAATCCGGGGAGCTGTTTTTT. Translated: CASGTTRGRKSGELFF.